This paragraph reports one T cell receptor beta chain. Its cognate antigen is unknown. J lost 2 bases, V lost 0 bases, and 1 base had no gene match. The CDR3 is 14 amino acids. The germline gives CDR1 SGHTA, CDR2 FQGNSA. This specimen comes from a study of brain T cells in children with intractable seizures. The study's findings and limits: Clones missing pre-surgery may reflect undersampling of that blood sample.

Only in-frame clones appear in the TCRdb table, and some are missing; sequencing was by immunoSEQ multiplex PCR. The sample lists 55,000 to 80,000 clones, around 95% occurring once. Sequencing was limited to surgery cases with top T cell transcript signatures in brain tissue. The starting material was peripheral blood, obtained at surgery. The chain links TRBV7-2 to TRBJ2-7; 7 bases are a match to TRBD2. This clonotype was obtained from a boy in the first two years of life with focal cortical dysplasia and intractable seizures. DNA of the CDR3: TGTGCCAGCAGCTTAGCGGGAGGGCCCTACGAGCAGTACTTC. Its translation is CASSLAGGPYEQYF.